The sequence of this T cell receptor beta chain was determined in a study of cytomegalovirus exposure and HLA in healthy donors. The PCR employed 60 Vbeta primers together with 13 Jbeta primers. Libraries were prepared by immunoSEQ multiplex PCR; TCRdb keeps only in-frame clonotypes and omits some of them. Here the sample spans 150,000 to 190,000 clones, 65% to 90% being singletons. Germline CDR1 is MNHNS and CDR2 is SASEGT. V gave up 8 bases and J gave up 0 bases; unmatched junction bases: 3. The CDR3 runs 14 residues. Broader study findings: When the data were analyzed later, several of the most significant clusters appeared to be linked to common viral pathogens.

Worth noting for this clone: Its target is unknown.

Source material: PBMCs. The chain couples TRBV6-1 to TRBJ2-1, with 8 bases aligning to TRBD1. The clonotype comes from a woman aged 50 to 60 in good health and CMV-seropositive. CDR3 sequence reads: CASGDRGSYNEQFF. CDR3 nucleotide sequence: TGTGCCAGCGGAGACAGGGGCTCCTACAATGAGCAGTTCTTC.